This TCR beta chain was recovered during a study of CD8+ T cells in alopecia areata (dated by TCRdb to 2016 to 2019). In terms of the full investigation: Female C3H/HeJ recipients, 7-10 weeks old, were grafted with skin from C3H/HeJ donors with spontaneous alopecia (roughly 6-12 months old). The study used high-throughput TCRbeta sequencing to examine T cell clonal expansion in alopecia areata, in both the C3H/HeJ mouse model and human patients. On the human side, TCRbeta sequencing was run on scalp tissue and on sorted CD4+ and CD8+ peripheral blood T cells from healthy controls and from alopecia areata patients with either patchy or totalis/universalis disease. Scalp clonality was compared across normal scalp (n=4), patchy alopecia areata scalp (n=8), and alopecia totalis/universalis scalp (n=8). RNA was obtained with the PAXgene miRNA kit for fixed scalp, the miRNeasy kit for PBMCs, and the RNeasy kit for mouse skin. Amplification of TCRbeta CDR3 regions was done by immunoSEQ multiplex PCR using 35 Vbeta forward primers and 13 Jbeta reverse primers. Study-wide conclusions, independent of this receptor: Higher clonality and more expanded CD8+ clones were observed in lesional scalp than in normal scalp, particularly in alopecia totalis/universalis, a finding suggestive of antigenic drive. Shared TCR sequences between patients were less evident than in mice, which may be partly attributable to HLA diversity in the patient population. Unlike mouse skin, where gammadelta T cells dominate, normal human skin contains resident alphabeta T cells that get sequenced too, which complicates analysis of the scalp TCR repertoire.

Measured from the cysteine to the phenylalanine, the CDR3 is 13 residues long. The DNA covers only part of the CDR3, 27 bases in frame from base 1. Looking up the germline V gene (reference sequence) yields CDR1 LGHNA and CDR2 YNLKQL. Between the V and J ends, shortened by 0 bases and 0 bases respectively, the junction contains 3 bases. The library was generated by the immunoSEQ multiplex PCR assay. RNA was extracted from all samples and reverse transcribed into cDNA as template for TCR sequencing. First-strand cDNA was synthesized with SuperScript III using a 2:1 mix of oligo-dT and random hexamers. Amplification bias was assessed with a synthetic immune receptor repertoire, and residual bias was removed computationally. Libraries were sequenced on Illumina HiSeq using 60 bp reads that covered the CDR3 and were read from J toward V. From the authors' description of their analysis: Raw reads were preprocessed to remove errors, and CDR3 was defined according to IMGT conventions as the region from the conserved cysteine to phenylalanine. Clonality was computed as 1 minus the Shannon entropy, with the entropy normalized by log2 of the number of productive unique TCRs. Whether scalp clones were CD4 or CD8 was inferred by matching scalp TCRbeta sequences against CD4 and CD8 repertoires sorted from blood. This is the immuneACCESS table as TCRdb keeps it, with only in-frame sequences that have V and J called. A part of the clones is gone; compared with another copy, unresolved V genes explain less than half, and the rest is unexplained. From that table come the V and J calls and clone size; the DNA was used to work out D and trimming. The data for this sample show approximately 280,000 clones, each detected more than once. In total, the top ten clones hold roughly 1.2% of the sample.

The table lists this clone with many counts. Its antigen is not yet known. The gene nomenclature and germline references here are murine. The CDR3 extends 4 residues past the end of the read, so its final part is completed from the germline J gene. Pooled mouse cutaneous lymph node cells were stained for CD4, CD8alpha, NKG2D, NKG2ACE and other markers, then sorted on a BD Influx. The chain uses TRBV5 and TRBJ2-7; the D gene is not confidently resolved. The sequence derives from a C3H/HeJ mouse with alopecia areata. The MHC haplotype that this mouse strain carries is H2-k. The sample comprised CD4+ T cells sorted from a lymph node. The CDR3 protein is CASSQDNSYEQYF. The sequenced part of the CDR3 DNA is TGTGCCAGCAGCCAAGACAACTCCTAT.